This TCR beta chain was observed in a study of blood T cells in healthy people across ages. General study results and limits: There were more naive CD4+ cells and higher diversity in long-lived donors than in aged donors.

This clonotype was picked up many times. Its antigen is unknown. A J-beta primer mix and a sample-barcoded 5' primer were used in a second PCR of roughly 6 to 11 cycles. A single record per CDR3 protein comes from TCRdb applying MiXCR to the 5' RACE reads. The sample carries 1.2 million to 1.5 million distinct CDR3 sequences, about 40% recorded once. The germline V gene encodes CDR1 DFQATT and CDR2 SNEGSKA (reference sequence). CDR3 length: 11 amino acids. At least 5 micrograms of total RNA were extracted per sample. This rearrangement joins TRBV20-1 to TRBJ2-3; D call uncertain. The source of this sequence is a woman younger than 35 in good health. Material for sequencing was blood. The CDR3 reads CSAPRADTQYF. The CDR3 DNA is TGCAGCGCCCCCCGGGCAGATACGCAGTATTTT.